The clone carrying this T cell receptor beta chain was counted at least ten times. Its antigen is as yet unknown. This sample is part of a study of T cells in Graves' hyperthyroidism and ophthalmopathy. The study, taken as a whole, reports: Appearing also in blood were most of the thyroid clonotypes expanded above 0.001.

RNA transcripts provided the source from which TCR beta CDR3 regions were amplified. HTBI primers were employed in a first-round RT-PCR of the TCR CDR3. TCRdb recomputed calls from the multiplex PCR reads with MiXCR, one row per CDR3 protein. The sample carries about 740,000 distinct CDR3 sequences, approximately 14% recorded once. It was 8 to 10 ml of fresh peripheral blood that supplied the PBMCs. The V gene's germline CDR1 is DFQATT and CDR2 SNEGSKA (reference sequence). The CDR3 contains 13 residues. The ends were cut back, 3 bases at V and 1 base at J, with 8 bases in the middle. Material for sequencing was blood. The gene calls are TRBV20-1 and TRBJ2-3, with D hard to call. The sequence was collected from a woman in her late teens or twenties with Graves' hyperthyroidism. The CDR3, as DNA: TGCAGTGCTAGGGCTATTGGCACAGATACGCAGTATTTT. Its translation is CSARAIGTDTQYF.